This T cell receptor beta chain originates from a study of siplizumab effects on memory and regulatory T cells. General study results and limits: Siplizumab led to significantly less abundant alloreactive sequences that could be traced back to unstimulated CD4+ memory cells. Mean Treg-derived proportions of mappable alloreactive CD4+ clones were approximately 69% for siplizumab and around 29% for controls. Roughly 80-96% of proliferating CD4+ or CD8+ clones defied assignment to a naive or memory phenotype. Proliferating Tregs' suppressive function in siplizumab cultures went unconfirmed.

Notes on this clone: The antigen remains unidentified.

The J segment lost 7 bases and the V segment lost 4 bases, leaving 5 bases of the junction unmatched. The CDR3 is made up of 15 amino acids. Germline V gives CDR1 MNHNS, CDR2 SASEGT. Assay: immunoSEQ multiplex PCR; the TCRdb copy retains only in-frame clones and omits some. Of roughly 97,000 clones in the sample, roughly 93% were seen once. This chain connects TRBV6-1 to TRBJ2-1, with 12 bases aligning to TRBD2. The receptor was derived from a human donor in good health. The source material was Tregs sorted from blood. The CDR3 DNA reads TGTGCCAGCAGTGGCCTAGCGGGAGGGCCAAATGAGCAGTTCTTC. Translating it yields CASSGLAGGPNEQFF.